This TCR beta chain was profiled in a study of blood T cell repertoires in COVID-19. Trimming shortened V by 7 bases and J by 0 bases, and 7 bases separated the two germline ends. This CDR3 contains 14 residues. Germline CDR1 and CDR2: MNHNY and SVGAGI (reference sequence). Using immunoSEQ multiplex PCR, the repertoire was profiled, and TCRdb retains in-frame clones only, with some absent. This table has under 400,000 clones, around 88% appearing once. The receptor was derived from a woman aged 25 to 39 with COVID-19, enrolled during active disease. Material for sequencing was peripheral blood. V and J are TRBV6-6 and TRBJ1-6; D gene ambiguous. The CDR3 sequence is CASKVSSYNSPLHF. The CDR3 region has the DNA TGTGCCAGCAAAGTCAGCTCCTATAATTCACCCCTCCACTTT.